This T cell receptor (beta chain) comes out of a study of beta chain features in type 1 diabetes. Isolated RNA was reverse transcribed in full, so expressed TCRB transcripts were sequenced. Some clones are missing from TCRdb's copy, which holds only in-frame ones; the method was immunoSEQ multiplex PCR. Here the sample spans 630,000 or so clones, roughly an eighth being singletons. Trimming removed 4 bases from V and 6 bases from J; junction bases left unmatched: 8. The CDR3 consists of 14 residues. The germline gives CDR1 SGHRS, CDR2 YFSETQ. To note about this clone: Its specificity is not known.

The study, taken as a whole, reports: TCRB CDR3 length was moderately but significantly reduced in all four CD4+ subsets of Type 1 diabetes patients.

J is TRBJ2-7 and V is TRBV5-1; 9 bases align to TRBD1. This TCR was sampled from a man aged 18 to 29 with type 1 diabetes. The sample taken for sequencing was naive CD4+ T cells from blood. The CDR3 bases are TGCGCCAGCAGCGACCCGGGACAGGGTCCCGAGCAGTACTTC. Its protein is CASSDPGQGPEQYF.